The 14 T cell receptor beta chains listed next were all sequenced from one sample in a study of cytomegalovirus exposure and HLA in healthy donors. PCR primers comprised 60 Vbeta and 13 Jbeta primers. Libraries were prepared by immunoSEQ multiplex PCR; TCRdb keeps only in-frame clonotypes and omits some of them. The data contain roughly 160,000 clones, approximately 79% of them singletons. Sequenced input: PBMCs. The receptor set was obtained from a man aged 50-59 years in good health and CMV-seropositive.

This clone was seen once. The chain joins TRBV5-1 to TRBJ1-6, with 10 bases identical to TRBD1. CDR1 and CDR2 from the germline V gene are SGHRS and YFSETQ. CDR3 length: 15 amino acids. J was trimmed by 7 bases and V by 4 bases; bases with no gene match: 5. The CDR3 DNA reads TGCGCCAGCAGCCTCCGACAGGGGGCAAATTCACCCCTCCACTTT. Translation: CASSLRQGANSPLHF.

The rearrangement joins TRBV28 to TRBJ2-1; 8 bases align to TRBD1. After removal of 7 bases from V and 4 bases from J, the junction contained 9 bases not matched to a gene. The CDR3 totals 15 residues. The germline V gene has CDR1 MDHEN and CDR2 SYDVKM. The CDR3 region has the DNA TGTGCCAGCACTCTTCAGGGGGCGCAATACAATGAGCAGTTCTTC. Its translation is CASTLQGAQYNEQFF.

The chain combines TRBV28 with TRBJ1-2; D call uncertain. Germline CDR1 reads MDHEN; CDR2 reads SYDVKM. V shed 2 bases and J shed 8 bases, with 9 bases lying between them. This CDR3 region has 12 residues. This chain's CDR3 is CASSLPAGGYTF. Written as DNA, the CDR3 is TGTGCCAGCAGTTTACCCGCCGGGGGCTACACCTTC.

The rearrangement links TRBV9 to TRBJ1-5; 7 bases are a match to TRBD1. With V trimmed by 5 bases and J by 7 bases, 9 bases remained unmatched. Per germline, CDR1 SGDLS and CDR2 YYNGEE. The CDR3 has 14 residues. CDR3: CASSPTGEPQPQHF. The CDR3 DNA reads TGTGCCAGCAGTCCTACAGGGGAACCCCAGCCCCAGCATTTT. Complete variable domain (other parts from reference TRBV9 and TRBJ1-5): DSGVTQTPKHLITATGQRVTLRCSPRSGDLSVYWYQQSLDQGLQFLIQYYNGEERAKGNILERFSAQQFPDLHSELNLSSLELGDSALYFCASSPTGEPQPQHFGDGTRLSIL.

The chain recombines TRBV6-1 with TRBJ1-2; D is ambiguous. Germline CDR1 and CDR2: MNHNS and SASEGT. V was clipped by 7 bases and J by 6 bases, with 12 bases between them. The CDR3 runs to 12 residues. CDR3 coding DNA: TGTGCCAGCAATTCTCCGGGAGATGGCTACACCTTC. It translates to CASNSPGDGYTF.

The rearrangement uses TRBV27 and TRBJ2-7, with D perhaps TRBD2 (5 bases). This CDR3 is built from 12 residues. Trimming pared 5 bases from V and 4 bases from J, leaving 9 bases between. Per the germline V gene, CDR1 is MNHEY and CDR2 is SMNVEV (reference sequence). CDR3 protein: CASSPTGYEQYF. The CDR3 region has the DNA TGTGCCAGCAGTCCAACGGGGTACGAGCAGTACTTC.

Note on this clone: Germline is not matched at one junction end, which may reflect a read error. CDR3 nucleotides: TGTGCCAGCAGTTACGGAGGAGCTATCCCGGTCTTC. Its translation is CASSYGGAIPVF. The chain combines TRBV6-6 with TRBJ1-2; no reliable D call. CDR3 size: 12 residues. Germline V gene lookup returns CDR1 MNHNY and CDR2 SVGAGI (reference sequence).

The chain is built from TRBV10-1 and TRBJ1-5; D gene uncertain. This CDR3 spans 14 amino acids. V lost 2 bases and J 6 bases, leaving 11 bases between the germline ends. Germline V CDR1 and CDR2: WNHNN, SYGVQD (reference sequence). This CDR3 reads CASSEGRETQPQHF. CDR3 nucleotide sequence: TGCGCCAGCAGTGAGGGTCGAGAAACTCAGCCCCAGCATTTT.

The rearrangement joins TRBV5-5 to TRBJ1-6, with 9 bases identical to TRBD1. The CDR3 has 15 amino acids. Germline V gene sequence: CDR1 SGHKS, CDR2 YYEKEE (reference sequence). J lost 7 bases, V lost 4 bases, and 6 bases had no gene match. The CDR3 region has the DNA TGTGCCAGCAGCCCCGGGGGGACAGGGAATTCACCCCTCCACTTT. Protein sequence: CASSPGGTGNSPLHF.

The gene calls are TRBV7-2 and TRBJ1-1, with D possibly being TRBD1 (6 bases). CDR3 length: 16 amino acids. Looked up from germline, CDR1 is SGHTA and CDR2 is FQGNSA. Trimming shortened V by 7 bases and J by 6 bases, and 24 bases separated the two germline ends. The CDR3 DNA is TGTGCCAGCATCACTCGAGGGGGGGTCCTGGGTTCTGAAGCTTTCTTT. Protein: CASITRGGVLGSEAFF.

This clone was observed once. The chain links TRBV28 to TRBJ1-1, with 9 bases that match TRBD1. Trimming cost V 10 bases and J 2 bases; bases outside gene matches: 11. CDR3 size: 15 residues. Per the germline V gene, CDR1 is MDHEN and CDR2 is SYDVKM. The CDR3 DNA reads as TGTGCCACTCTTGGACAGGGGAGATTCAACACTGAAGCTTTCTTT. Translation: CATLGQGRFNTEAFF. Full variable domain (rest looked up from reference TRBV28 and TRBJ1-1): DVKVTQSSRYLVKRTGEKVFLECVQDMDHENMFWYRQDPGLGLRLIYFSYDVKMKEKGDIPEGYSVSREKKERFSLILESASTNQTSMYLCATLGQGRFNTEAFFGQGTRLTVV.

Comment on this clone: The same CDR3 can be traced to other DNA sequences in this sample. The gene calls are TRBV5-1 and TRBJ1-1; a possible D gene is TRBD1 (6 bases). The CDR3 has 13 amino acids. Germline assignment: CDR1 SGHRS and CDR2 YFSETQ. Deletions cut 4 bases from V and 1 base from J, with 8 bases between. CDR3 protein: CASSLGGNTEAFF. The CDR3 DNA follows: TGCGCCAGCAGCCTAGGGGGGAACACTGAAGCTTTCTTT. The full variable domain, its missing parts supplied by reference TRBV5-1 and TRBJ1-1, is KAGVTQTPRYLIKTRGQQVTLSCSPISGHRSVSWYQQTPGQGLQFLFEYFSETQRNKGNFPGRFSGRQFSNSRSEMNVSTLELGDSALYLCASSLGGNTEAFFGQGTRLTVV.

The chain has TRBV6-1 and TRBJ1-1, with D uncertain. Trimming took 5 bases from V and 4 from J, leaving 11 bases between them. The CDR3 has 13 residues. Germline V CDR1 and CDR2: MNHNS, SASEGT. The CDR3 is CASSRGLGTEAFF. As DNA, the CDR3 is TGTGCCAGCAGTCGTGGACTGGGCACTGAAGCTTTCTTT.

The rearrangement joins TRBV7-3 to TRBJ2-7, with 11 bases aligning to TRBD1. J lost 3 bases, V lost 5 bases, and 3 bases had no gene match. The CDR3 contains 14 residues. The germline CDR1 and CDR2 sequences are SGHTA and FQGTGA. The CDR3 reads CASSPGQGDYEQYF. The CDR3 DNA is TGTGCCAGCAGCCCGGGACAGGGGGACTACGAGCAGTACTTC. The entire variable domain, with the rest obtained from reference TRBV7-3 and TRBJ2-7, is as follows: GAGVSQTPSNKVTEKGKYVELRCDPISGHTALYWYRQSLGQGPEFLIYFQGTGAADDSGLPNDRFFAVRPEGSVSTLKIQRTERGDSAVYLCASSPGQGDYEQYFGPGTRLTVT.